Shown below are 16 T cell receptor beta chains from a single sample sequenced in a study of blood T cell repertoires in COVID-19. The repertoire was sequenced with immunoSEQ multiplex PCR; TCRdb's copy has only in-frame clones and lacks some. The data hold under 350,000 clones, with roughly 90% observed a single time. The sample consisted of peripheral blood. These receptors all stem from a man between 45 and 60 years old with acute or convalescent COVID-19.

The V and J genes are TRBV6-5 and TRBJ2-7, with a possible D match to TRBD2 (5 bases). Germline loops: CDR1 MNHEY, CDR2 SVGAGI. The length of the CDR3 is 13 residues. Trimming removed 0 bases at V and 7 bases at J, with 10 bases between. CDR3 DNA sequence: TGTGCCAGCAGTTACTCTCCCCCGGGGGAGCAGTACTTC. This encodes CASSYSPPGEQYF.

The chain joins TRBV7-3 to TRBJ2-7; possibly TRBD2 for D (5 bases). This CDR3 is built from 15 residues. V was shortened by 5 bases and J by 3 bases, with 17 bases between the two germline ends. Germline CDR1 and CDR2: SGHTA and FQGTGA. For the CDR3, the DNA is TGTGCCAGCAGCCTACGGGGTAGCACAGACTACGAGCAGTACTTC. This gives the protein CASSLRGSTDYEQYF.

As DNA, the CDR3 is TGTGCCAGCAGAGGGACAGGGGGGATCTATGGCTACACCTTC. As protein: CASRGTGGIYGYTF. The rearrangement links TRBV6-5 to TRBJ1-2, with 11 bases that match TRBD1. V was pared by 6 bases and J by 4 bases, with 4 bases of the junction left unmatched. This CDR3 has 14 amino acids. The germline V gene has CDR1 MNHEY and CDR2 SVGAGI.

V gene TRBV4-1 combines with J gene TRBJ2-1; TRBD2 matches at 10 bases. Germline V gives CDR1 MGHRA, CDR2 YSYEKL. J gave up 6 bases and V 2 bases, and 10 bases lay outside the gene matches. This CDR3 region has 17 residues. In DNA form, the CDR3 reads TGCGCCAGCAGCCAAACGAGCGGGGGGGCTTCCATCAATGAGCAGTTCTTC. Protein sequence: CASSQTSGGASINEQFF.

In nucleotides, the CDR3 is TGTGCCAGCAGTGTCCTAGACCATACAGGGTCCCCTGAAGCTTTCTTT. This encodes CASSVLDHTGSPEAFF. The chain is built from TRBV2 and TRBJ1-1, with D perhaps TRBD1 (6 bases). CDR1 and CDR2 from the germline V gene are SNHLY and FYNNEI. CDR3 size: 16 residues. The V end was cut by 4 bases, the J end by 6 bases, with 21 bases between.

The chain links TRBV12-5 to TRBJ2-2; the D gene is possibly TRBD1 (5 bases). This CDR3 spans 14 amino acids. Germline lookup yields CDR1 LGHNT and CDR2 FRNRAP. Trimming took off 9 bases at V and 3 bases at J, with 14 bases between the two ends. The CDR3 sequence: CASGSGWDTGELFF. CDR3 nucleotides: TGTGCTAGCGGGTCAGGGTGGGACACCGGGGAGCTGTTTTTT.

This clone has ten or more counts. The chain couples TRBV7-3 to TRBJ2-7, with D maybe TRBD1 (6 bases). The CDR3 has 13 residues. With 4 bases removed from V and 2 bases from J, the gap between germline ends came to 9 bases. Germline lookup yields CDR1 SGHTA and CDR2 FQGTGA. The CDR3 spells CASSSGQPYEQYF. The CDR3 DNA reads as TGTGCCAGCAGCTCGGGACAACCCTACGAGCAGTACTTC.

The chain couples TRBV3-1 (or the pseudogene TRBV3-2) to TRBJ2-1; D remains unclear. Germline-derived CDR1 and CDR2 are LGHDT and YNNKEL (reference sequence). The CDR3 contains 14 residues. V lost 0 bases and J 5 bases, leaving 8 bases between the germline ends. CDR3 DNA sequence: TGTGCCAGCAGCCAAGATACGGGTAACAATGAGCAGTTCTTC. Amino acids: CASSQDTGNNEQFF.

The chain recombines TRBV6-5 with TRBJ2-3, with 9 nucleotides matching TRBD1. Germline CDR1 is MNHEY and CDR2 is SVGAGI. V was pared by 4 bases and J by 3 bases, with 5 bases of the junction left unmatched. CDR3 length: 15 amino acids. The DNA for the CDR3 is TGTGCCAGCAGTTGGGGACAGGGTAGGACAGATACGCAGTATTTT. It yields the protein CASSWGQGRTDTQYF.

The chain carries TRBV5-1 and TRBJ2-3, with a possible D match to TRBD2 (6 bases). CDR3 length: 13 residues. The ends were cut back, 7 bases at V and 5 bases at J, with 14 bases in the middle. Germline V gene sequence: CDR1 SGHRS, CDR2 YFSETQ. CDR3 in DNA: TGCGCCAGCCGGGACTTATTAGGAGATACGCAGTATTTT. Translation: CASRDLLGDTQYF.

To note about this clone: With a much larger clone just one base away, this may be a read error. The chain couples TRBV7-3 to TRBJ2-2; 9 bases map to TRBD2. CDR3 length: 17 amino acids. The germline gives CDR1 SGHTA, CDR2 FQGTGA. The CDR3 DNA sequence: TGTGCCAGCAGCTTAATGCCTAGCGGGGTGAACATCGGGGAGCTGTTTTTT. Protein: CASSLMPSGVNIGELFF.

V gene TRBV10-3 combines with J gene TRBJ2-2, with D perhaps matching TRBD1 (6 bases). The germline V gene has CDR1 ENHRY and CDR2 SYGVKD. The V and J ends lost 0 bases and 5 bases respectively, with 13 bases between them. The CDR3 contains 16 residues. The CDR3 nucleotides read TGTGCCATCAGTGAGTCGTTTGGGGGCCGGACCGGGGAGCTGTTTTTT. It specifies CAISESFGGRTGELFF.

The rearrangement joins TRBV20-1 to TRBJ1-1; D unresolved. The CDR3 extends over 11 amino acids. Germline CDR1 DFQATT, CDR2 SNEGSKA (reference sequence). V gave up 6 bases and J gave up 7 bases, with 12 bases separating them. This CDR3 reads CSAQSGFEAFF. The CDR3, as DNA: TGCAGTGCCCAGAGCGGATTTGAAGCTTTCTTT.

This chain joins TRBV3-1 (or the pseudogene TRBV3-2) and TRBJ1-6; D perhaps matches TRBD1 (6 bases). The CDR3 consists of 13 residues. Per germline, CDR1 LGHDT and CDR2 YNNKEL (reference sequence). The V end was cut by 1 base, the J end by 13 bases, with 11 bases between. CDR3 sequence reads: CASSQAPGAPLHF. The DNA for the CDR3 is TGTGCCAGCAGCCAAGCCCCAGGGGCGCCCCTCCACTTT.

J is TRBJ2-6 and V is TRBV6-1; 8 bases match TRBD1. J gave up 1 base and V 0 bases, and 14 bases lay outside the gene matches. The CDR3 totals 21 residues. Germline lookup yields CDR1 MNHNS and CDR2 SASEGT. This CDR3 is CASSEAPQQGVVWSGANVLTF. CDR3 sequence (DNA): TGTGCCAGCAGTGAAGCGCCCCAACAGGGGGTGGTTTGGTCTGGGGCCAACGTCCTGACTTTC.

V and J are TRBV7-9 and TRBJ2-1; 8 bases map to TRBD1. The junction had 5 bases not matched to a gene; V was cut back by 3 bases and J by 4 bases. CDR3 length: 15 residues. Germline V CDR1 and CDR2: SEHNR, FQNEAQ (reference sequence). CDR3 coding DNA: TGTGCCAGCAGCTTGGGGGACAGGCTTTACAATGAGCAGTTCTTC. It specifies CASSLGDRLYNEQFF.